This entry is about one T cell receptor (beta chain). The target antigen is unknown. One junction end does not reproduce the germline sequence, and a read error may be involved. The CDR3 goes on 3 residues after the read ends, and that part is filled in from the germline J gene. At the DNA level, this CDR3 is encoded by other sequences in the same sample as well. Repertoires were generated with immunoSEQ multiplex PCR, while TCRdb's copy carries only in-frame clones and drops some. Its clone listing holds about 36,000 clones. This sample stems from a study of T cells in women clearing cervical HPV infection. Whole-study findings and limits: Unknown T-cell numbers per sample may underlie the richness differences. Associations may precede or follow infection; HPV-specific or memory T cells were not isolated. Cases and controls were distinguished at AUC 0.83 by richness and V genes.

The CDR3 consists of 15 residues. Germline V lookup: CDR1 MNHNS, CDR2 SASEGT. MY09/MY11 PCR detected cervical HPV DNA; dot-blot assigned genotypes. The sequenced sample consisted of blood buffy coat. The chain links TRBV6-1 to TRBJ1-2; D remains ambiguous. The sequence was obtained from a woman aged 18 to 75 with a cervical HPV16 infection that either progressed to CIN3+ or cleared (not recorded which). CDR3 amino acids: CASSESSGTGYGYTF. CDR3 DNA, as far as it was read: TGTGCCAGCAGTGAATCAAGCGGCACGGGCTATGGA.